This TCR beta chain was captured by sequencing in a study of T cells after yellow fever vaccination. This clonotype occurred a few times. TCRdb recomputed calls from the 5' RACE reads with MiXCR, one row per CDR3 protein. Found here are around 310,000 distinct CDR3 sequences, approximately 4.3% of them singletons; the top ten hold just under 20%. Trimming pared 7 bases from V and 0 bases from J, leaving 16 bases between. The CDR3 loop spans 14 amino acids. In germline, CDR1 is SQVTM, CDR2 ANQGSEA. Sequencing was performed on PBMCs, taken 15 days after the yellow fever booster vaccination. This TCR was sampled from a man aged 18 to 30 who received the YFV17D yellow fever vaccine. The J gene is TRBJ2-7, the V gene TRBV29-1, with D perhaps matching TRBD1 (5 bases). CDR3 sequence reads: CSARQSSSSYEQYF. DNA of the CDR3: TGCAGCGCACGACAGTCCTCGAGCTCCTACGAGCAGTACTTC.